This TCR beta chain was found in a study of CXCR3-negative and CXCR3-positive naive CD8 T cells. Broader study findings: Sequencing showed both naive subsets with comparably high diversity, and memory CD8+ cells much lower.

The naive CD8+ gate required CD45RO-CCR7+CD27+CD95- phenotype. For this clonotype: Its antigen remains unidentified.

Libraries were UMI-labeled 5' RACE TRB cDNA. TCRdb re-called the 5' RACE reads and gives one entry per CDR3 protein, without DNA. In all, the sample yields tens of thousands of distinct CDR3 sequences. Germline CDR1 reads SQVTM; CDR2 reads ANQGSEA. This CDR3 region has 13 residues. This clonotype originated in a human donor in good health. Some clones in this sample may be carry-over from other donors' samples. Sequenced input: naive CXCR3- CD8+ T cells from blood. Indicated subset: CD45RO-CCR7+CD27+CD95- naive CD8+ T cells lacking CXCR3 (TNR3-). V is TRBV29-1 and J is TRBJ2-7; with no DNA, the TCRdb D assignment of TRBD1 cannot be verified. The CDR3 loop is CSVISREVHEQYF.